This TCR beta chain was recorded in a study of cytomegalovirus exposure and HLA in healthy donors. The sample holds a few counts of this clone. The antigen is undetermined. Unmatched junction bases numbered 6, after V lost 4 bases and J lost 2 bases. This CDR3 region has 15 residues. The V gene's germline CDR1 is KGHSH and CDR2 LQKENI. Donors had nominal health at sampling but likely had unrecorded immune exposures. Whole-study results and caveats: In an earlier analysis, most TCR beta V segments were productive about 90% or about 30% of the time. One cluster of highly shared sequence variants probably arose as a sequencing artifact.

PCR was performed using 60 Vbeta and 13 Jbeta primers. Assay used: immunoSEQ multiplex PCR; TCRdb lists only in-frame clones, some missing. The sample yields some 130,000 clones, 75% seen once. The V gene is TRBV18, the J gene TRBJ2-7; 9 bases agree with TRBD2. The sample taken for sequencing was PBMCs. The sequence was obtained from a man aged 30 to 45 in good health and CMV-seronegative. The CDR3 DNA reads TGTGCCAGCTCACTAGGACTAGCGCCTACCTACGAGCAGTACTTC. It specifies CASSLGLAPTYEQYF. Variable domain in full (rest from reference TRBV18 and TRBJ2-7): NAGVMQNPRHLVRRRGQEARLRCSPMKGHSHVYWYRQLPEEGLKFMVYLQKENIIDESGMPKERFSAEFPKEGPSILRIQQVVRGDSAAYFCASSLGLAPTYEQYFGPGTRLTVT.